This T cell receptor (beta chain) derives from a study of control samples from healthy donors and cancer patients. There are 13 residues in the CDR3. Trimming stripped 5 bases from V and 5 bases from J, with 13 bases between. CDR1 and CDR2 from the germline V gene are MNHEY and SMNVEV (reference sequence). Sequenced by immunoSEQ multiplex PCR; TCRdb stores in-frame clones only, minus some. This sample yields roughly 86,000 clones, of which 85% to 95% are seen a single time; approximately 1.5% belongs to the top ten. This clonotype was obtained from a woman between 25 and 40 years old in good health. V and J are TRBV27 and TRBJ2-7; D is perhaps TRBD1 (6 bases). The sequenced sample consisted of blood. CDR3 loop: CASSINRVHEQYF. CDR3 DNA sequence: TGTGCCAGCAGTATTAACAGGGTCCACGAGCAGTACTTC.